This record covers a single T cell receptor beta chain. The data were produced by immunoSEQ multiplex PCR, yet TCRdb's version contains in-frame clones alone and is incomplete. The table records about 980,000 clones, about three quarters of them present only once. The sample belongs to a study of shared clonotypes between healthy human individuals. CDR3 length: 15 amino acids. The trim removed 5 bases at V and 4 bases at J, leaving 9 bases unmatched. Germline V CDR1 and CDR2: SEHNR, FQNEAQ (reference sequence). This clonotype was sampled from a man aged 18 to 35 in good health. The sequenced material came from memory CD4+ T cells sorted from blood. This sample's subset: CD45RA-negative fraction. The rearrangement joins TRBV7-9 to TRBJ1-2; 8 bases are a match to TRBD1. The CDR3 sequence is CASSLHTGGGYGYTF. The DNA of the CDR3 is TGTGCCAGCAGCCTACATACAGGGGGAGGCTATGGCTACACCTTC.